Sequencing of this TCR beta chain was carried out in a study of T cell changes during pregnancy in multiple sclerosis. Unmatched junction bases numbered 8, after V lost 0 bases and J lost 2 bases. Germline loops: CDR1 GTSNPN, CDR2 SVGIG (reference sequence). CDR3 length: 16 amino acids. Profiled with immunoSEQ multiplex PCR; TCRdb holds only in-frame clones, not every one. The sample consists of more than 35,000 clones, just over 90% of them appearing once. The sequences come from CD4+ T cells from peripheral blood mononuclear cells, collected in the third trimester of pregnancy. The receptor comes from a female donor with multiple sclerosis, enrolled in a pregnancy study. V and J are TRBV30 and TRBJ2-3; 7 bases are shared with TRBD2. The chain's CDR3 is CAWSVGSGGPTDTQYF. DNA for the CDR3: TGTGCCTGGAGTGTCGGCTCGGGAGGTCCCACAGATACGCAGTATTTT.